The clone carrying this T cell receptor (beta chain) was observed a handful of times. Seattle's enrolled individuals joined amid active infection and were then monitored longitudinally. The CDR3 is 15 residues long. V lost 1 base, J lost 0 bases, and 10 bases lay in between. Germline CDR1 reads GTSNPN; CDR2 reads SVGIG (reference sequence). The data originate from a study of blood T cell repertoires in COVID-19. Study context: The origin of the acute and convalescent COVID-19 samples was the United States, Italy and Spain. PBMCs, B-cell-depleted T cells, or T cells provided the cDNA or gDNA that made up the material.

Some clones are missing from TCRdb's copy, which holds only in-frame ones; the method was immunoSEQ multiplex PCR. Of about 440,000 clones listed, about 87% are singletons. The TCR comes from a woman in her forties or fifties with COVID-19, enrolled during active disease. The chain links TRBV30 to TRBJ1-5; unclear D gene. What was sequenced was peripheral blood. The CDR3 region has the DNA TGTGCCTGGAGTGGAACGGACTTTAGCAATCAGCCCCAGCATTTT. Protein: CAWSGTDFSNQPQHF. The variable domain in full, with the rest retrieved from reference TRBV30 and TRBJ1-5, is SQTIHQWPATLVQPVGSPLSLECTVEGTSNPNLYWYRQAAGRGLQLLFYSVGIGQISSEVPQNLSASRPQDRQFILSSKKLLLSDSGFYLCAWSGTDFSNQPQHFGDGTRLSIL.